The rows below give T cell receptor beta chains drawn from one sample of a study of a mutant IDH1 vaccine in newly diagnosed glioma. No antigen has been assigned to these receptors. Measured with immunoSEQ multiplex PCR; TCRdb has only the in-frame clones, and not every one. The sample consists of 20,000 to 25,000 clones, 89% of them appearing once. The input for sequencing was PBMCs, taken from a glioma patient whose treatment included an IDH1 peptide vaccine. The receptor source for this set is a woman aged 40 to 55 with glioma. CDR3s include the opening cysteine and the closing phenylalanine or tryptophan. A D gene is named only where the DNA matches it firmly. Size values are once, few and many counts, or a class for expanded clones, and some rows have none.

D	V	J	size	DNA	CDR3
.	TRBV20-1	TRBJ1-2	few	TGCACGGTCCCTAACTATGGCTACACCTTC	CTVPNYGYTF
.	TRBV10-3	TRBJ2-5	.	TGTGCCATCAAATCGGACAGTCAAGAGACCCAGTACTTC	CAIKSDSQETQYF
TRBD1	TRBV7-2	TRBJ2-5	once	TGTGCCGAATCCCGACAGGGCCAGCCCCGGGAGACCCAGTACTTC	CAESRQGQPRETQYF
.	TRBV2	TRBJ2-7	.	TGTGCCAGCAGCGAAGACGAGCAGTACTTC	CASSEDEQYF
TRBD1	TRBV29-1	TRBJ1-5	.	TGCAGCGTTGAAGACGGGACAGGGGGCAATCAGCCCCAGCATTTT	CSVEDGTGGNQPQHF
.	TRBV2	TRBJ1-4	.	TGTGCCACCCAATGGGAACGTGAAAAACTGTTTTTT	CATQWEREKLFF
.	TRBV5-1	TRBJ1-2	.	TGCGCCAGCAGCTTGGGATCACAGGGTATCTCTGGCTACACCTTC	CASSLGSQGISGYTF
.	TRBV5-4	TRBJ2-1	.	TGTGCCAGCAGCTTCTCAGTCGGTGTATCCTACAATGAGCAGTTCTTC	CASSFSVGVSYNEQFF
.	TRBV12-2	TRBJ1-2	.	TGTGCAAGTCGCCCAGGAACTTCTTATGGCTACACCTTC	CASRPGTSYGYTF
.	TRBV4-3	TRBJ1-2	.	TGCGCCAGCAGCCAAGACCCAGGGTCTTCGAACTATGGCTACACCTTC	CASSQDPGSSNYGYTF
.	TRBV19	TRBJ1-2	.	TGTGCCAGTAGTATTACCTTCGCAGGGAAAGGCTACACCTTC	CASSITFAGKGYTF
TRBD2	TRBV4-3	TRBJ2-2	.	TGCGCCAGCAGCCAAGGTCCTAGCGGGGGAACCGGGGAGCTGTTTTTT	CASSQGPSGGTGELFF
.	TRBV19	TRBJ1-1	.	TGTGCCAGTATTTTATACACTGAAGCTTTCTTT	CASILYTEAFF
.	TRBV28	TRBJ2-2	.	TGTGCCAGCAGTCCAGCGTACACCGGGGAGCTGTTTTTT	CASSPAYTGELFF
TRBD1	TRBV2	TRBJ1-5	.	TGTGCCAGCAGGGACAGGGGAGCCAATCAGCCCCAGCATTTT	CASRDRGANQPQHF
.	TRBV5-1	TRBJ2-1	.	TGCGCCAGCATACCCGGGTCTTCCTACAATGAGCAGTTCTTC	CASIPGSSYNEQFF
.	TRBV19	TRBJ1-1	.	TGTGCCAGTACCCCCTCGGGACAGAACACTGAAGCTTTCTTT	CASTPSGQNTEAFF
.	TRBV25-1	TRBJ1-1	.	TGTGCCAGCAGTGAATCGGACCGAGGATGGGCCAGGACGACTGAAGCTTTCTTT	CASSESDRGWARTTEAFF
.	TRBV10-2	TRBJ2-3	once	TGCGCCAGCACTGAGTCCGGCACAGATACGCAGTATTTT	CASTESGTDTQYF
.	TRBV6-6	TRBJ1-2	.	TGTGCCAGCAGTGACCCTAGGTCTAACTATGGCTACACCTTC	CASSDPRSNYGYTF
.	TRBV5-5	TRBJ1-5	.	TGTGCCAGCAGCTTCGGGACCCCTAGTTCGGCGGGGAATCAGCCCCAGCATTTT	CASSFGTPSSAGNQPQHF
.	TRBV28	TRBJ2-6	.	TGTGCCAGCAGTTCATCGACGGCCTCTGGGGCCAACGTCCTGACTTTC	CASSSSTASGANVLTF
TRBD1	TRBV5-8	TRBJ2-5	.	TGTGCCAGCAGCGCAGGACAGGGACAAGAGACCCAGTACTTC	CASSAGQGQETQYF
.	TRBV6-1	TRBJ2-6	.	TGTGCCAGCAGTGGGAAACTTTCCAGCCTCTCTGGGGCCAACGTCCTGACTTTC	CASSGKLSSLSGANVLTF
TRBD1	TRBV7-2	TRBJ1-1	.	TGTGCCAGCAGCTGGCCGGGACAGTGGTTCTTCAACACTGAAGCTTTCTTT	CASSWPGQWFFNTEAFF
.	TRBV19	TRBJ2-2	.	TGTGCCAGTAGAAGAACCGGGGAGCTGTTTTTT	CASRRTGELFF
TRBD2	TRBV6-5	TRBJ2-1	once	TGTGCCGGCAGTTACGTGGCGGGAGGGCCCTACAATGAGCAGTTCTTC	CAGSYVAGGPYNEQFF
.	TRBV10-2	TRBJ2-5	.	TGCGCCAGCTCTAGAGGGGGGACAGAGACCCAGTACTTC	CASSRGGTETQYF
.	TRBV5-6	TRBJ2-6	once	TGTGCCAGCAGCTTGCGCCTGGTAACTGGGGCCAACGTCCTGACTTTC	CASSLRLVTGANVLTF
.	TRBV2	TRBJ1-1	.	TGTGCCAGCAGCGCCGGAACCACAGCCGGTGGTATTGAAGCTTTCTTT	CASSAGTTAGGIEAFF
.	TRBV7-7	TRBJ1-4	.	TGTGCTAGCAGTCCCTCAACTGACGCGTATGAAAAACTGTTTTTT	CASSPSTDAYEKLFF
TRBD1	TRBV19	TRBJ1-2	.	TGTGCCAGTCAACAAGACAGGGGATATCGTGGCTACACCTTC	CASQQDRGYRGYTF
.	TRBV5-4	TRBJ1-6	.	TGTGCCAGCAGCTTGGTACAGGAATCACCCCTCCACTTT	CASSLVQESPLHF
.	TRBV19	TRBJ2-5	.	TGTGCCAGTAGTATAGGGGACGTGGGTTCAGAGACCCAGTACTTC	CASSIGDVGSETQYF
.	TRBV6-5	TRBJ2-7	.	TGTGCCAGCAGCCCGCCTGGGGATGCGAAGGAGCAGTACTTC	CASSPPGDAKEQYF
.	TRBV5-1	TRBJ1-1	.	TGCGCCAGCAGCTTGGGAGGGGGTCCCGGTGGCATGAACACTGAAGCTTTCTTT	CASSLGGGPGGMNTEAFF
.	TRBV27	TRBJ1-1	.	TGTGCCAGCAGTTTATCCTGGTCTACGGTGAACACTGAAGCTTTCTTT	CASSLSWSTVNTEAFF
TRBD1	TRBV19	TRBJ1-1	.	TGTGCCAGTAGCCCCAACGGACCGGGACAGGGCACTGAAGCTTTCTTT	CASSPNGPGQGTEAFF
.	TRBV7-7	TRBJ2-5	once	TGTGCTAGCAGTCCGGGGAGGTGGGAGACCCAGTACTTC	CASSPGRWETQYF
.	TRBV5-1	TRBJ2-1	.	TGCGCCAGCAGCTCCCCGGGGGCGAGTGAGCAGTTCTTC	CASSSPGASEQFF
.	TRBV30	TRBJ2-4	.	TGTGCCTGGGCAGGGGATTGGATAGCCAAAAACATTCAGTACTTC	CAWAGDWIAKNIQYF
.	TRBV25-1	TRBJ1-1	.	TGTGCCAGCAGCGTACGCATGAACACTGAAGCTTTCTTT	CASSVRMNTEAFF
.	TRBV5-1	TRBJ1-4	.	TGCGCCAGCAGCTTCAGACCGACCGTCCCAACTAATGAAAAACTGTTTTTT	CASSFRPTVPTNEKLFF
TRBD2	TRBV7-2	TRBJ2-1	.	TGTGCCAGCAGCTTAGCCCGCGGGGGACCCAATGAGCAGTTCTTC	CASSLARGGPNEQFF
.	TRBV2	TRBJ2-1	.	TGTGCCCTAGGAAAAACTAACCACAATGAGCAGTTCTTC	CALGKTNHNEQFF